This T cell receptor (beta chain) was obtained from a study of blood T cells in healthy people across ages. Alongside a J-beta primer mix, a sample-barcoded 5' primer served in a second PCR lasting 7 to 11 cycles. MiXCR was run by TCRdb on the 5' RACE reads, yielding one entry per CDR3 protein. The sample carries hundreds of thousands of distinct CDR3 sequences, about 50% recorded once. J lost 2 bases, V lost 2 bases, and 11 bases had no gene match. Germline CDR1 and CDR2: SGHTA and FQGNSA. The CDR3 has 17 amino acids. This receptor was identified in a woman aged 80 or older in good health. Specimen: blood. This chain joins TRBV7-2 and TRBJ2-7, with 8 bases fitting TRBD1. CDR3 protein: CASSLRSGTGQAYEQYF. DNA for the CDR3: TGTGCCAGCAGCTTACGGTCGGGTACGGGACAGGCCTACGAGCAGTACTTC.